The 25 T cell receptor beta chains below come from one sample, sequenced in a study of technical replicates of blood from several donors. Repertoires were generated with immunoSEQ multiplex PCR, while TCRdb's copy carries only in-frame clones and drops some. The sample includes 65,000 to 90,000 clones, 80% to 90% of them seen just once. Material for sequencing was PBMCs. The receptors come from a human donor in good health. Some clones in this sample may be carry-over from other donors' samples.

This clone was seen only once. The rearrangement links TRBV11-2 to TRBJ2-3, with D perhaps TRBD1 (7 bases). V dropped 5 bases and J dropped 1 base, with 16 bases sitting between them. The CDR3 sequence is 16 residues long. Per germline, CDR1 SGHAT and CDR2 FQNNGV. The CDR3 bases are TGTGCCAGCAGCCGGACAGGACTACATGGCACAGATACGCAGTATTTT. It yields the protein CASSRTGLHGTDTQYF.

The genes are TRBV11-2 and TRBJ1-2; D is possibly TRBD1 (5 bases). The CDR3 covers 15 residues. Trimming took off 5 bases at V and 7 bases at J, with 20 bases between the two ends. Germline V gives CDR1 SGHAT, CDR2 FQNNGV. CDR3 region: CASSPIRRQSLGYTF. DNA of the CDR3: TGTGCCAGCAGCCCGATCCGACGACAGTCTCTTGGCTACACCTTC.

The chain joins TRBV7-9 to TRBJ2-5, with TRBD1 matching 8 bases. This CDR3 contains 14 residues. Trimming cost V 5 bases and J 4 bases; bases outside gene matches: 6. CDR1 and CDR2 (germline): SEHNR, FQNEAQ (reference sequence). CDR3 protein: CASSPDRGGETQYF. The CDR3 DNA reads as TGTGCCAGCAGCCCCGACAGGGGAGGAGAGACCCAGTACTTC.

The V and J genes are TRBV29-1 and TRBJ2-1; 9 positions agree with TRBD2. Germline CDR1 SQVTM, CDR2 ANQGSEA. With 3 bases clipped from V and 6 bases from J, the junction kept 6 bases outside the gene matches. The CDR3 covers 14 residues. This chain's CDR3 is CSVEGSGRANEQFF. CDR3 sequence (DNA): TGCAGCGTTGAGGGTAGCGGGAGAGCCAATGAGCAGTTCTTC.

This rearrangement joins TRBV5-1 to TRBJ2-1, with TRBD1 identical over 9 bases. The CDR3 runs to 14 residues. The V gene's germline CDR1 is SGHRS and CDR2 YFSETQ. V shed 4 bases, J shed 8 bases, and the junction held 7 bases outside the gene matches. The CDR3 loop is CASSPGTGTYEQFF. In DNA form, the CDR3 reads TGCGCCAGCAGCCCCGGGACAGGGACCTATGAGCAGTTCTTC. Full variable domain (rest looked up from reference TRBV5-1 and TRBJ2-1): KAGVTQTPRYLIKTRGQQVTLSCSPISGHRSVSWYQQTPGQGLQFLFEYFSETQRNKGNFPGRFSGRQFSNSRSEMNVSTLELGDSALYLCASSPGTGTYEQFFGPGTRLTVL.

This clone was picked up a small number of times. The chain joins TRBV6-1 to TRBJ1-1, with a weak D call TRBD1 (6 bases). The CDR3 sequence is 14 residues long. Germline V lookup: CDR1 MNHNS, CDR2 SASEGT. The V end lost 2 bases, the J end lost 3 bases, and 10 bases lay between the germline ends. The CDR3 region is CASSETGMYTEAFF. In nucleotides, the CDR3 is TGTGCCAGCAGTGAAACAGGGATGTACACTGAAGCTTTCTTT.

The V gene is TRBV6-5, the J gene TRBJ2-2; D perhaps matches TRBD1 (5 bases). Germline loops: CDR1 MNHEY, CDR2 SVGAGI. Trimming took 5 bases from V and 3 from J, leaving 13 bases between them. The CDR3 is 15 residues long. The CDR3 sequence is CASSNTRVDTGELFF. DNA for the CDR3: TGTGCCAGCAGTAACACCAGGGTGGACACCGGGGAGCTGTTTTTT.

This clone was seen a few times. V gene TRBV30 combines with J gene TRBJ1-3, with D tentatively TRBD1 (5 bases). Germline CDR1 is GTSNPN and CDR2 is SVGIG (reference sequence). This CDR3 spans 17 amino acids. Trimming took off 1 base at V and 2 bases at J, with 18 bases between the two ends. The CDR3 here is CAWSGHAQVNPGNTIYF. Written as DNA, the CDR3 is TGTGCCTGGAGTGGACACGCACAGGTGAATCCTGGAAACACCATATATTTT.

In this sample, this clone turned up once. This rearrangement joins TRBV2 to TRBJ1-6; 10 bases align to TRBD1. CDR3 length: 15 amino acids. The V gene end was trimmed by 6 bases and the J gene end by 10 bases; junction bases not matched to a gene: 9. Germline assignment: CDR1 SNHLY and CDR2 FYNNEI. The CDR3 sequence is CASSGDRGMGSPLHF. In DNA form, the CDR3 reads TGTGCCAGCAGCGGGGACAGGGGAATGGGCTCACCCCTCCACTTT.

This clone is labeled large. The chain links TRBV14 to TRBJ2-2; D gene ambiguous. Germline V lookup: CDR1 SGHDN, CDR2 FVKESK. The CDR3 has 13 residues. Trimming stripped 1 base from V and 6 bases from J, with 6 bases between. CDR3 region: CASSQVQAGELFF. In DNA, the CDR3 is TGTGCCAGCAGCCAAGTTCAGGCCGGGGAGCTGTTTTTT.

The chain has TRBV14 and TRBJ1-2; TRBD1 is a possible D gene (5 bases). This CDR3 comprises 16 residues. CDR1 SGHDN and CDR2 FVKESK come from the germline V gene. V dropped 0 bases and J dropped 7 bases, with 18 bases sitting between them. CDR3: CASSQESGIAQGGYTF. The CDR3 bases are TGTGCCAGCAGCCAAGAGTCAGGGATCGCGCAAGGTGGCTACACCTTC.

The rearrangement joins TRBV6-6 to TRBJ1-3; D gene uncertain. V lost 0 bases to trimming and J lost 0 bases, with 6 bases between them. CDR3 length equals 15 residues. CDR1 is MNHNY, CDR2 SVGAGI, per germline (reference sequence). This chain's CDR3 is CASSYSSFSGNTIYF. CDR3 DNA sequence: TGTGCCAGCAGTTACTCATCTTTCTCTGGAAACACCATATATTTT.

The chain links TRBV7-9 to TRBJ2-1; the match to TRBD2 covers 11 bases. Trimming took 2 bases from V and 7 from J; bases not matched to a gene: 13. This CDR3 contains 18 residues. Germline-derived CDR1 and CDR2 are SEHNR and FQNEAQ (reference sequence). The CDR3 DNA sequence: TGTGCCAGCAGCTTACCCCGCAGGCTAGCGGGGGGACGAAATGAGCAGTTCTTC. This translates into CASSLPRRLAGGRNEQFF. Full variable domain (missing parts from reference TRBV7-9 and TRBJ2-1): DTGVSQNPRHKITKRGQNVTFRCDPISEHNRLYWYRQTLGQGPEFLTYFQNEAQLEKSRLLSDRFSAERPKGSFSTLEIQRTEQGDSAMYLCASSLPRRLAGGRNEQFFGPGTRLTVL.

Note on this clone: An end of the junction differs from the germline gene, which may be a read error. The rearrangement links TRBV7-6 to TRBJ1-4; possibly TRBD1 for D (6 bases). The CDR3 sequence is 16 residues long. Germline V CDR1 and CDR2: SGHVS, FNYEAQ. The DNA for the CDR3 is TGTGCCAGCAGACCAGGGGCCGGGACCACTACTGAAAAACTGTTTTTT. Protein sequence: CASRPGAGTTTEKLFF.

This chain uses TRBV5-1 with TRBJ2-1; the D gene is possibly TRBD1 (5 bases). Germline V lookup: CDR1 SGHRS, CDR2 YFSETQ. Trimming shortened V by 5 bases and J by 2 bases, and 17 bases separated the two germline ends. This CDR3 has 16 amino acids. CDR3 in amino acids: CASSITTDNTYNEQFF. CDR3 nucleotides: TGCGCCAGCAGTATTACGACAGACAATACCTACAATGAGCAGTTCTTC.

The chain has TRBV7-2 and TRBJ1-1, with D maybe TRBD1 (5 bases). The V gene's germline CDR1 is SGHTA and CDR2 FQGNSA. CDR3 length equals 14 residues. V was cut by 1 base and J by 1 base, with 7 bases left in between. The CDR3 protein is CASSLDQGNTEAFF. The CDR3 coding sequence is TGTGCCAGCAGCTTAGATCAGGGGAACACTGAAGCTTTCTTT.

The J gene is TRBJ2-1, the V gene TRBV10-3; 14 bases align to TRBD2. Looked up from germline, CDR1 is ENHRY and CDR2 is SYGVKD. Trimming took 3 bases from V and 0 from J; bases not matched to a gene: 1. This CDR3 comprises 17 residues. CDR3 residues: CAISDGLAGGSYNEQFF. Here the CDR3 DNA reads TGTGCCATCAGTGACGGACTAGCGGGGGGCTCCTACAATGAGCAGTTCTTC.

V usage is TRBV19 and J usage is TRBJ2-6, with TRBD1 as a possible D gene (6 bases). The CDR3 has 16 residues. Trimming shortened V by 7 bases and J by 4 bases, and 17 bases separated the two germline ends. The V gene's germline CDR1 is LNHDA and CDR2 SQIVND (reference sequence). CDR3 coding DNA: TGTGCCAGTACCACTAGGGACACCCTAGGGGCCAACGTCCTGACTTTC. This gives the protein CASTTRDTLGANVLTF.

There are a few counts of this clone. The chain employs TRBV9 and TRBJ2-1, with no clear D. V gave up 0 bases and J gave up 6 bases, with 10 bases separating them. Per germline, CDR1 SGDLS and CDR2 YYNGEE. The CDR3 is made up of 14 amino acids. CDR3 DNA: TGTGCCAGCAGCGTAGTACTGGAGAGCAATGAGCAGTTCTTC. Translating gives CASSVVLESNEQFF.

This sequence joins TRBV6-1 and TRBJ2-7, with 10 bases fitting TRBD1. CDR3 length equals 14 residues. Per the germline V gene, CDR1 is MNHNS and CDR2 is SASEGT. Losses at the gene ends were 7 bases for V and 6 bases for J; bases not matched to a gene: 9. The CDR3 nucleotides are TGTGCCAGCACCCCTCCGGGACAGGGGCGCGAGCAGTACTTC. This gives the protein CASTPPGQGREQYF.

This chain joins TRBV29-1 and TRBJ1-1, with D uncertain. There are 11 residues in the CDR3. Germline loops: CDR1 SQVTM, CDR2 ANQGSEA. The V and J ends lost 5 bases and 6 bases respectively, with 10 bases between them. The CDR3 nucleotides are TGCAGCGTTTTCCAGGTCGCTGAAGCTTTCTTT. This translates into CSVFQVAEAFF.

The chain joins TRBV5-1 to TRBJ2-2; D call uncertain. This CDR3 is built from 15 residues. CDR1 SGHRS and CDR2 YFSETQ come from the germline V gene. Trimming took 0 bases from V and 0 from J, leaving 6 bases between them. CDR3 DNA sequence: TGCGCCAGCAGCTTGGGACACTCGAACACCGGGGAGCTGTTTTTT. It encodes CASSLGHSNTGELFF.

The chain uses TRBV12-5 and TRBJ2-7, with TRBD2 matching over 7 bases. V was pared by 5 bases and J by 1 base, with 8 bases of the junction left unmatched. The CDR3 runs to 15 residues. Looked up from germline, CDR1 is LGHNT and CDR2 is FRNRAP. In DNA, the CDR3 is TGTGCTAGTGGTGCCCCCTCTAGCGGATCCTACGAGCAGTACTTC. This sequence encodes CASGAPSSGSYEQYF.

The chain carries TRBV6-5 and TRBJ1-2, with TRBD1 matching 7 bases. The CDR3 spans 15 residues. The V gene's germline CDR1 is MNHEY and CDR2 SVGAGI. Germline trimming cut 0 bases from V and 4 bases from J; bases unmatched to any gene: 5. In DNA, the CDR3 is TGTGCCAGCAGTTACTCGACAGGGTGGGCCTATGGCTACACCTTC. It specifies CASSYSTGWAYGYTF.

J is TRBJ1-2 and V is TRBV15; 11 bases are shared with TRBD1. V dropped 8 bases and J dropped 8; count of bases not matched to a gene: 10. Germline CDR1 and CDR2: LNHNV and YYDKDF (reference sequence). The CDR3 sequence is 14 residues long. In DNA form, the CDR3 reads TGTGCCACCCTACCGGGACAGGGGGAAATGGGCTACACCTTC. Protein product: CATLPGQGEMGYTF.